The 17 T cell receptor beta chains given below trace back to one sample, sequenced in a study of human T cells and chemical hapten exposure (dated by TCRdb to about 2021). The meaning of the sample's time point label: patch test 1, 2 weeks after DPC sensitization. What this sample's treatment or condition label stands for: therapeutic diphenylcyclopropenone sensitization with weekly scalp DPC. Unfractionated whole blood was collected in Tempus Blood RNA tubes, and total RNA was extracted from that blood. Receptor amplification or capture employed RACE. Sequenced on a NextSeq 500. In-frame beta chains were kept once TCRdb had trimmed the public reads at Q25 with fastp and called clones with MiXCR. Here each entry gathers all rows of one CDR3 protein and keeps the most common genes and DNA. The sample yields 40,000 or so distinct CDR3 sequences; more than 3% were counted once. The ten largest clonotypes hold roughly 24% of the sample.

The sequencing here drew on whole blood, taken in connection with sensitization to the hapten diphenylcyclopropenone (DPC). These receptors were taken from a man aged 50 or older with alopecia areata. Some clones in this sample may be carry-over from other donors' samples.

This clonotype has at least ten counts. The chain recombines TRBV5-1 with TRBJ1-1; TRBD1 matches at 8 bases. With 7 bases clipped from V and 1 base from J, the junction kept 3 bases outside the gene matches. Germline V CDR1 and CDR2: SGHRS, YFSETQ. CDR3 length: 13 residues. CDR3 DNA sequence: TGCGCCAGCCGGGGACAGGAGAACACTGAAGCTTTCTTT. Amino acids: CASRGQENTEAFF. Using reference TRBV5-1 and TRBJ1-1 for the parts outside the CDR3, the full variable domain is KAGVTQTPRYLIKTRGQQVTLSCSPISGHRSVSWYQQTPGQGLQFLFEYFSETQRNKGNFPGRFSGRQFSNSRSEMNVSTLELGDSALYLCASRGQENTEAFFGQGTRLTVV.

There are many counts of this clonotype. J is TRBJ1-4 and V is TRBV21-1. TRBV21-1 is flagged as a pseudogene. The CDR3 loop spans 16 amino acids. This CDR3 is CASSKLVETTNEKLFF. For the CDR3, the DNA is TGTGCCAGCAGCAAACTTGTGGAAACAACTAATGAAAAACTGTTTTTT.

This clonotype has at least ten counts. The rearrangement joins TRBV6-2 or TRBV6-3 to TRBJ2-5; D not certain. The V end was cut by 2 bases, the J end by 7 bases, with 11 bases between. The CDR3 length is 13 residues. The germline CDR1 and CDR2 sequences are MNHEY and SVGEGT. CDR3 region: CASSYPAVGTQYF. Here the CDR3 DNA reads TGTGCCAGCAGTTACCCGGCAGTTGGGACCCAGTACTTC.

This clonotype was seen repeatedly, ten times or more. This rearrangement joins TRBV4-2 to TRBJ1-2; possibly TRBD1 for D (5 bases). The germline CDR1 and CDR2 sequences are LGHNA and YNFKEQ. Trimming took off 4 bases at V and 0 bases at J, with 12 bases between the two ends. The CDR3 totals 15 residues. The CDR3 DNA is TGTGCCAGCAGCCGTCTTCAGGGTGCTAACTATGGCTACACCTTC. Protein sequence: CASSRLQGANYGYTF.

The table lists this clonotype with many counts. At one end, the junction sequence differs from germline, possibly due to a read error. The rearrangement links TRBV25-1 to TRBJ1-4; D remains unclear. The germline V gene encodes CDR1 MGHDK and CDR2 SYGVNS. CDR3 size: 14 residues. CDR3 bases: TGTGCCAGCAGTGATTTAAACGAGCCGCGGGGTGCGATTTTT. Amino acid sequence: CASSDLNEPRGAIF. Variable domain in full (rest from reference TRBV25-1 and TRBJ1-4): EADIYQTPRYLVIGTGKKITLECSQTMGHDKMYWYQQDPGMELHLIHYSYGVNSTEKGDLSSESTVSRIRTEHFPLTLESARPSHTSQYLCASSDLNEPRGAIFGSGTQLSVL.

This clonotype was observed many times. The chain has TRBV24-1 and TRBJ1-4; tentatively, D is TRBD1 (6 bases). The CDR3 has 17 residues. Germline V gene data show CDR1 as KGHDR and CDR2 as SFDVKD. Trimming removed 4 bases from V and 0 bases from J, with 14 bases in between. This chain's CDR3 is CATSDIRDKATNEKLFF. DNA for the CDR3: TGTGCCACCAGTGACATCCGGGACAAGGCAACTAATGAAAAACTGTTTTTT.

This clonotype was detected many times. The chain has TRBV5-5 and TRBJ2-7; D ambiguous. This CDR3 comprises 16 residues. CDR1 and CDR2 (germline): SGHKS, YYEKEE (reference sequence). V shed 0 bases and J shed 3 bases, with 16 bases lying between them. CDR3 nucleotides: TGTGCCAGCAGCTTGGCTGGTGCCCTCTCCAACTACGAGCAGTACTTC. It specifies CASSLAGALSNYEQYF.

This clonotype appeared a few times. This chain uses TRBV7-9 with TRBJ1-1; D unresolved. The CDR3 has 12 amino acids. V was shortened by 7 bases and J by 7 bases, with 13 bases between the two germline ends. From germline, CDR1 is SEHNR and CDR2 FQNEAQ (reference sequence). CDR3 protein: CASKGRALEAFF. The CDR3 nucleotides are TGTGCCAGCAAAGGACGGGCACTTGAAGCTTTCTTT. Looking up the rest from reference TRBV7-9 and TRBJ1-1 gives the full variable domain: DTGVSQNPRHKITKRGQNVTFRCDPISEHNRLYWYRQTLGQGPEFLTYFQNEAQLEKSRLLSDRFSAERPKGSFSTLEIQRTEQGDSAMYLCASKGRALEAFFGQGTRLTVV.

This clonotype occurred many times. The chain joins TRBV4-2 to TRBJ2-2; TRBD2 might be the D (6 bases). The CDR3 is 16 residues long. V was shortened by 0 bases and J by 3 bases, with 11 bases between the two germline ends. CDR1 is LGHNA and CDR2 is YNFKEQ in the germline V gene. The CDR3 DNA follows: TGTGCCAGCAGCCAAGAATGGGCGGGATACACCGGGGAGCTGTTTTTT. Amino acids: CASSQEWAGYTGELFF.

This clonotype came up many times. The chain employs TRBV5-1 and TRBJ2-5; 9 positions match TRBD1. CDR1 is SGHRS and CDR2 is YFSETQ in the germline V gene. This CDR3 has 14 amino acids. V dropped 4 bases and J dropped 5; count of bases not matched to a gene: 6. The CDR3 loop reads CASSPQQGAETQYF. The CDR3 nucleotides read TGCGCCAGCAGCCCTCAACAGGGGGCTGAGACCCAGTACTTC.

This clonotype was counted ten times or more. The rearrangement uses TRBV5-1 and TRBJ2-1, with TRBD2 matching over 10 bases. Germline V lookup: CDR1 SGHRS, CDR2 YFSETQ. The CDR3 covers 14 residues. V dropped 0 bases and J dropped 12; count of bases not matched to a gene: 6. The CDR3 coding sequence is TGCGCCAGCAGCTTGGAACCTAGCGGGAGCTGGCAGTTCTTC. As protein: CASSLEPSGSWQFF.

This clonotype was counted at least ten times. This chain connects TRBV29-1 to TRBJ2-1; 9 bases align to TRBD2. This CDR3 has 11 amino acids. The junction had 6 bases not matched to a gene; V was cut back by 6 bases and J by 12 bases. The germline V gene has CDR1 SQVTM and CDR2 ANQGSEA. The CDR3 nucleotides read TGCAGCGTCCAAGTGACTAGCGGGCAGTTCTTC. Translation: CSVQVTSGQFF.

This clonotype was observed many times. The chain carries TRBV12-3 or TRBV12-4 and TRBJ1-1; D might be TRBD1 (6 bases). V lost 6 bases and J lost 0, with 11 bases in between. The CDR3 is 14 amino acids. CDR3 bases: TGTGCCAGCAGGGCAGACAGGATGAACACTGAAGCTTTCTTT. Residues: CASRADRMNTEAFF.

The V and J genes are TRBV20-1 and TRBJ2-5; a possible D gene is TRBD1 (6 bases). The CDR3 spans 11 residues. Trimming shortened V by 7 bases and J by 5 bases, and 11 bases separated the two germline ends. Germline CDR1 and CDR2: DFQATT and SNEGSKA (reference sequence). CDR3 amino acids: CSVGAKETQYF. CDR3 bases: TGCAGTGTGGGGGCGAAGGAGACCCAGTACTTC.

There are many counts of this clonotype. This chain links TRBV3-1 with TRBJ2-2; 10 bases match TRBD2. The ends lost 5 bases at V and 4 bases at J; junction bases unmatched: 10. Germline lookup yields CDR1 LGHDT and CDR2 YNNKEL (reference sequence). The CDR3 is made up of 17 amino acids. CDR3 sequence reads: CASSDTPSGSFTGELFF. CDR3 nucleotides: TGTGCCAGCAGCGATACCCCTAGCGGGAGTTTCACCGGGGAGCTGTTTTTT.

This clonotype was counted a few times. The chain is built from TRBV10-3 and TRBJ2-6; 7 positions agree with TRBD2. With 5 bases clipped from V and 0 bases from J, the junction kept 4 bases outside the gene matches. The length of the CDR3 is 16 residues. Germline lookup yields CDR1 ENHRY and CDR2 SYGVKD. As DNA, the CDR3 is TGTGCCATCAGTCCGACTAGCAGCTCTGGGGCCAACGTCCTGACTTTC. It is translated as CAISPTSSSGANVLTF.

In this sample, this clonotype turned up many times. In nucleotides, the CDR3 is TGCAGCGTTGCGAGCGGGATCTCCACAGATACGCAGTATTTT. Translated, it gives CSVASGISTDTQYF. The chain uses TRBV29-1 and TRBJ2-3; 7 nucleotides align to TRBD2. The CDR3 has 14 residues. Germline V gene lookup returns CDR1 SQVTM and CDR2 ANQGSEA. V was pared by 4 bases and J by 2 bases, with 6 bases of the junction left unmatched.